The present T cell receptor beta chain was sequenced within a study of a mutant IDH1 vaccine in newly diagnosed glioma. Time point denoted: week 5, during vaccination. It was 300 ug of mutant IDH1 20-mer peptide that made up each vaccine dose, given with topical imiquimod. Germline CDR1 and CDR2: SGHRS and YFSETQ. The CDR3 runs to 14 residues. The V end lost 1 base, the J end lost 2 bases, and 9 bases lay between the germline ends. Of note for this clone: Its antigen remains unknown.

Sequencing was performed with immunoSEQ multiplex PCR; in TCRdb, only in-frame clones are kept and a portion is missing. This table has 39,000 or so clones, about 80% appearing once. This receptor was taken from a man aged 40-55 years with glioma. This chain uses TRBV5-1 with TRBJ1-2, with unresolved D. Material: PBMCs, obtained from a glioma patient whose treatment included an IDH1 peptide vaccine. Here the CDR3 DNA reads TGCGCCAGCAGCTTGTCGGCGGGGAACTATGGCTACACCTTC. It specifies CASSLSAGNYGYTF. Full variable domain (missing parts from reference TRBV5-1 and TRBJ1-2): KAGVTQTPRYLIKTRGQQVTLSCSPISGHRSVSWYQQTPGQGLQFLFEYFSETQRNKGNFPGRFSGRQFSNSRSEMNVSTLELGDSALYLCASSLSAGNYGYTFGSGTRLTVV.